One and the same sample provided the 19 T cell receptor beta chains below, sequenced in a study of cytomegalovirus exposure and HLA in healthy donors. The primer mix had 60 Vbeta and 13 Jbeta primers. Method: immunoSEQ multiplex PCR; TCRdb's copy keeps in-frame clones and lacks some. Seen here are 130,000 or so clones, over 70% observed once, and the top ten hold less than 2.5%. Specimen: PBMCs. Every receptor here comes from a woman in her thirties or forties in good health and CMV-seropositive.

The rearrangement joins TRBV10-3 to TRBJ2-1, with TRBD2 as a possible D gene (6 bases). The germline V and J ends were trimmed by 1 base and 4 bases, with 11 bases remaining between them. The germline V gene has CDR1 ENHRY and CDR2 SYGVKD. This CDR3 spans 15 amino acids. This chain's CDR3 is CAISEFAGSYNEQFF. The CDR3 region has the DNA TGTGCCATCAGTGAGTTTGCGGGGTCATACAATGAGCAGTTCTTC.

A word on this clone: One end of the junction does not line up with germline, which may come from a read error. The chain links TRBV7-2 to TRBJ1-3; 9 nucleotides line up with TRBD1. Germline lookup yields CDR1 SGHTA and CDR2 FQGNSA. The CDR3 has 16 residues. The CDR3 reads CASSLTGTGYGSTIYF. DNA of the CDR3: TGTGCCAGCAGCTTGACCGGGACAGGGTATGGAAGCACCATATATTTT.

The chain has TRBV18 and TRBJ1-2, with no clear D. This CDR3 has 14 residues. V was clipped by 6 bases and J by 4 bases, with 15 bases between them. The germline CDR1 and CDR2 sequences are KGHSH and LQKENI. The DNA of the CDR3 is TGTGCCAGCTCCCTCAACGGAGAAGGCTATGGCTACACCTTC. Translating it yields CASSLNGEGYGYTF. The whole variable domain, remainder taken from reference TRBV18 and TRBJ1-2, is NAGVMQNPRHLVRRRGQEARLRCSPMKGHSHVYWYRQLPEEGLKFMVYLQKENIIDESGMPKERFSAEFPKEGPSILRIQQVVRGDSAAYFCASSLNGEGYGYTFGSGTRLTVV.

The chain links TRBV28 to TRBJ2-7; 8 bases agree with TRBD1. Germline V lookup: CDR1 MDHEN, CDR2 SYDVKM. After removal of 7 bases from V and 6 bases from J, the junction contained 11 bases not matched to a gene. This CDR3 has 14 amino acids. CDR3 sequence reads: CASNRVGTGGEQYF. Here the CDR3 DNA reads TGTGCCAGCAATAGGGTGGGGACAGGCGGCGAGCAGTACTTC.

This clone was found a few times. This chain links TRBV7-3 with TRBJ1-3, with D perhaps TRBD1 (5 bases). CDR3 length: 16 amino acids. Trimming took off 3 bases at V and 0 bases at J, with 12 bases between the two ends. Germline V gene lookup returns CDR1 SGHTA and CDR2 FQGTGA. The CDR3 region has the DNA TGTGCCAGCAGCTTGAGAGACAGAGACTCTGGAAACACCATATATTTT. Translation: CASSLRDRDSGNTIYF. Full variable domain (rest looked up from reference TRBV7-3 and TRBJ1-3): GAGVSQTPSNKVTEKGKYVELRCDPISGHTALYWYRQSLGQGPEFLIYFQGTGAADDSGLPNDRFFAVRPEGSVSTLKIQRTERGDSAVYLCASSLRDRDSGNTIYFGEGSWLTVV.

This chain links TRBV28 with TRBJ2-5; TRBD2 matches at 14 bases. Germline lookup yields CDR1 MDHEN and CDR2 SYDVKM. The CDR3 loop spans 17 amino acids. V lost 2 bases, J lost 5 bases, and 7 bases stayed unmatched. CDR3 protein: CASSLGSGLAGEETQYF. CDR3 nucleotide sequence: TGTGCCAGCAGTTTAGGGTCGGGACTAGCGGGAGAGGAGACCCAGTACTTC. Full variable domain (remainder filled in from reference TRBV28 and TRBJ2-5): DVKVTQSSRYLVKRTGEKVFLECVQDMDHENMFWYRQDPGLGLRLIYFSYDVKMKEKGDIPEGYSVSREKKERFSLILESASTNQTSMYLCASSLGSGLAGEETQYFGPGTRLLVL.

About this clone: Other DNA sequences of this sample code for an identical CDR3. This chain connects TRBV6-5 to TRBJ1-5; 9 bases are shared with TRBD1. This CDR3 is built from 15 residues. Germline CDR1 is MNHEY and CDR2 is SVGAGI. Trimming cost V 6 bases and J 3 bases; bases outside gene matches: 6. Here the CDR3 reads CASSLTGGNNQPQHF. The CDR3 nucleotides read TGTGCCAGCAGCCTTACAGGGGGCAACAATCAGCCCCAGCATTTT.

This chain connects TRBV29-1 to TRBJ1-5, with D possibly matching TRBD1 (6 bases). V was clipped by 7 bases and J by 1 base, with 8 bases between them. CDR1 is SQVTM and CDR2 is ANQGSEA in the germline V gene. The CDR3 length is 12 residues. CDR3 sequence (DNA): TGCAGCGCCCAGGGGAGCAATCAGCCCCAGCATTTT. It is translated as CSAQGSNQPQHF.

The chain carries TRBV7-2 and TRBJ2-2, with D uncertain. Per the germline V gene, CDR1 is SGHTA and CDR2 is FQGNSA. V was clipped by 1 base and J by 5 bases, with 5 bases between them. CDR3 length: 13 amino acids. The CDR3 here is CASSLDWTGELFF. The CDR3 DNA follows: TGTGCCAGCAGCTTAGACTGGACCGGGGAGCTGTTTTTT.

The V and J genes are TRBV28 and TRBJ2-6, with a tentative D call TRBD1 (7 bases). The CDR3 covers 16 residues. Trimming cost V 8 bases and J 1 base, with 15 bases left between them. The germline V gene has CDR1 MDHEN and CDR2 SYDVKM. This chain's CDR3 is CASRDSGGSGANVLTF. The CDR3 DNA reads TGTGCCAGCCGGGACAGCGGAGGGTCTGGGGCCAACGTCCTGACTTTC. Using reference TRBV28 and TRBJ2-6 for the parts outside the CDR3, the full variable domain is DVKVTQSSRYLVKRTGEKVFLECVQDMDHENMFWYRQDPGLGLRLIYFSYDVKMKEKGDIPEGYSVSREKKERFSLILESASTNQTSMYLCASRDSGGSGANVLTFGAGSRLTVL.

This clone was recorded a few times. The rearrangement joins TRBV30 to TRBJ2-7; 11 bases line up with TRBD1. CDR3 length equals 14 residues. The germline CDR1 and CDR2 sequences are GTSNPN and SVGIG (reference sequence). J lost 5 bases, V lost 5 bases, and 8 bases had no gene match. CDR3 amino acids: CAWGSGTGGDEQYF. CDR3 DNA sequence: TGTGCCTGGGGGTCCGGGACAGGGGGAGACGAGCAGTACTTC.

The CDR3 coding sequence is TGCGCCAGCAGCCAAGACGGGGTGGGTTATGAGACCCAGTACTTC. It is translated as CASSQDGVGYETQYF. The V gene is TRBV4-3, the J gene TRBJ2-5; D might be TRBD2 (5 bases). Germline values: CDR1 LGHNA, CDR2 YSLEER. The CDR3 length is 15 residues. Trimming removed 0 bases from V and 5 bases from J, with 13 bases in between.

The V call is TRBV2, the J call TRBJ2-1; 9 nucleotides align to TRBD1. Trimming took 6 bases from V and 4 from J; bases not matched to a gene: 7. CDR1 SNHLY and CDR2 FYNNEI come from the germline V gene. The CDR3 contains 15 residues. CDR3 sequence reads: CASSSGTGRYNEQFF. For the CDR3, the DNA is TGTGCCAGCAGCTCCGGGACAGGGCGTTACAATGAGCAGTTCTTC.

Note on this clone: A read error may produce the germline difference seen at one junction end. This chain joins TRBV4-3 and TRBJ1-5; 9 positions agree with TRBD1. The germline V gene encodes CDR1 LGHNA and CDR2 YSLEER. There are 14 residues in the CDR3. The chain's CDR3 is CASSQGQGNQPQHF. The DNA of the CDR3 is TGCGCCAGCAGCCAGGGACAGGGCAATCAACCCCAGCATTTT.

This clone was seen a handful of times. This rearrangement joins TRBV7-9 to TRBJ2-2; D remains unclear. CDR1 SEHNR and CDR2 FQNEAQ come from the germline V gene (reference sequence). V gave up 5 bases and J gave up 6 bases, with 10 bases separating them. The CDR3 is made up of 13 amino acids. The CDR3 bases are TGTGCCAGCAGCCCACTAAATCCCGGGGAGCTGTTTTTT. Its protein product is CASSPLNPGELFF.

This chain uses TRBV2 with TRBJ2-5, with 9 bases lining up with TRBD1. Germline V CDR1 and CDR2: SNHLY, FYNNEI. The J segment lost 3 bases and the V segment lost 6 bases, leaving 8 bases of the junction unmatched. The CDR3 covers 15 residues. The CDR3 loop reads CASRGVGTGKETQYF. DNA of the CDR3: TGTGCCAGCAGAGGGGTCGGGACAGGGAAAGAGACCCAGTACTTC.

The chain employs TRBV6-4 and TRBJ2-6, with a weak D call TRBD1 (5 bases). Germline V CDR1 and CDR2: MRHNA, SNTAGT. This CDR3 has 16 residues. Trimming shortened V by 3 bases and J by 0 bases, and 9 bases separated the two germline ends. For the CDR3, the DNA is TGTGCCAGCAGTGAGACGACAGCCTCTGGGGCCAACGTCCTGACTTTC. Its protein is CASSETTASGANVLTF.

This clone was detected a few times. The rearrangement links TRBV27 to TRBJ2-1; a possible D gene is TRBD1 (5 bases). This CDR3 has 14 residues. From germline, CDR1 is MNHEY and CDR2 SMNVEV (reference sequence). V lost 7 bases and J 0 bases, leaving 10 bases between the germline ends. The CDR3 DNA sequence: TGTGCCAGCATGAGACAGCCCTCCTACAATGAGCAGTTCTTC. This codes for CASMRQPSYNEQFF.

V and J are TRBV25-1 and TRBJ2-1; 7 nucleotides agree with TRBD2. Losses at the gene ends were 6 bases for V and 2 bases for J; bases not matched to a gene: 1. From germline, CDR1 is MGHDK and CDR2 SYGVNS. CDR3 length equals 13 residues. The CDR3 loop reads CASRRGTYNEQFF. As DNA, the CDR3 is TGTGCCAGCAGGCGGGGGACCTACAATGAGCAGTTCTTC.